A single sample gave rise to the 14 T cell receptor beta chains below, sequenced in a study of neurological immune-mediated disorders. TCRdb re-called the 5' RACE reads through MiXCR, storing one row per CDR3 protein. The repertoire consists of some 79,000 distinct CDR3 sequences, with 13% to 15% occurring once and the leading ten covering 6.5% to 8%. The sequenced material came from PBMCs. Receptor source: a woman between 45 and 65 years old in good health.

This clonotype was recorded many times. J is TRBJ2-7 and V is TRBV5-1, with 7 nucleotides matching TRBD2. The junction had 2 bases not matched to a gene; V was cut back by 0 bases and J by 2 bases. CDR3 size: 14 residues. The germline V gene encodes CDR1 SGHRS and CDR2 YFSETQ. Here the CDR3 DNA reads TGCGCCAGCAGCTTGGAGGGGAGGGCCTACGAGCAGTACTTC. Encoded protein: CASSLEGRAYEQYF.

This clonotype came up many times. This sequence joins TRBV20-1 and TRBJ1-1; 7 bases fit TRBD1. Trimming cost V 1 base and J 2 bases; bases outside gene matches: 4. The CDR3 has 14 amino acids. Germline V CDR1 and CDR2: DFQATT, SNEGSKA (reference sequence). CDR3 in DNA: TGCAGTGCTAGAGGCAACAGGGGTAACACTGAAGCTTTCTTT. It encodes CSARGNRGNTEAFF.

There are many counts of this clonotype. The chain couples TRBV9 to TRBJ2-2, with D maybe TRBD1 (5 bases). The germline V gene encodes CDR1 SGDLS and CDR2 YYNGEE. CDR3 length: 15 residues. Trimming removed 0 bases from V and 3 bases from J, with 9 bases in between. The CDR3 bases are TGTGCCAGCAGCGTAGGGACACCACACACCGGGGAGCTGTTTTTT. As protein: CASSVGTPHTGELFF.

This clonotype was picked up many times. For the CDR3, the DNA is TGCGCCAGCAGCCAAAACCAGGGAGATACGCAGTATTTT. This sequence encodes CASSQNQGDTQYF. J is TRBJ2-3 and V is TRBV5-1; D is possibly TRBD1 (5 bases). The CDR3 extends over 13 amino acids. In germline, CDR1 is SGHRS, CDR2 YFSETQ. V gave up 4 bases and J gave up 5 bases, with 11 bases separating them.

This clonotype was seen ten or more times. The chain uses TRBV5-1 and TRBJ1-2; D call uncertain. Per germline, CDR1 SGHRS and CDR2 YFSETQ. The CDR3 spans 15 residues. Trimming took off 0 bases at V and 8 bases at J, with 17 bases between the two ends. The CDR3 DNA reads as TGCGCCAGCAGCTTGGAGGTGGTGCGTGGAGGAGGCTACACCTTC. Residues: CASSLEVVRGGGYTF.

The table lists this clonotype with many counts. V gene TRBV6-6 combines with J gene TRBJ2-5; D is uncertain. CDR3 size: 18 residues. Trimming pared 6 bases from V and 2 bases from J, leaving 25 bases between. Germline values: CDR1 MNHNY, CDR2 SVGAGI (reference sequence). Here the CDR3 DNA reads TGTGCCAGCAGACCCTCACTCCGACCCGAAAGATTACAAGAGACCCAGTACTTC. It translates to CASRPSLRPERLQETQYF.

This clonotype was found many times. V is TRBV5-1 and J is TRBJ1-1; 7 bases align to TRBD1. Trimming removed 4 bases from V and 2 bases from J; junction bases left unmatched: 14. The CDR3 covers 17 residues. Germline CDR1 and CDR2: SGHRS and YFSETQ. This CDR3 reads CASSPRRATGSNTEAFF. Written as DNA, the CDR3 is TGCGCCAGCAGCCCCCGTCGGGCGACAGGGAGCAACACTGAAGCTTTCTTT.

This clonotype was seen ten or more times. The genes are TRBV5-1 and TRBJ2-1; 8 bases agree with TRBD1. Germline trimming cut 1 base from V and 8 bases from J; bases unmatched to any gene: 8. CDR1 and CDR2 from the germline V gene are SGHRS and YFSETQ. The CDR3 spans 15 residues. The DNA of the CDR3 is TGCGCCAGCAGCTTGCCCCAGGGGGCGCGAGATGAGCAGTTCTTC. It is translated as CASSLPQGARDEQFF.

This clonotype was seen at least ten times. This chain uses TRBV5-1 with TRBJ1-1, with D possibly matching TRBD1 (6 bases). V shed 0 bases and J shed 3 bases, with 9 bases lying between them. CDR1 and CDR2 from the germline V gene are SGHRS and YFSETQ. CDR3 length: 14 residues. This CDR3 is CASSLVGADTEAFF. In DNA form, the CDR3 reads TGCGCCAGCAGCTTGGTGGGGGCGGACACTGAAGCTTTCTTT. Complete variable domain (other parts from reference TRBV5-1 and TRBJ1-1): KAGVTQTPRYLIKTRGQQVTLSCSPISGHRSVSWYQQTPGQGLQFLFEYFSETQRNKGNFPGRFSGRQFSNSRSEMNVSTLELGDSALYLCASSLVGADTEAFFGQGTRLTVV.

This clonotype was detected ten times or more. This chain links TRBV7-8 with TRBJ1-1, with D perhaps TRBD1 (6 bases). The CDR3 covers 15 residues. The germline V gene encodes CDR1 SGHVS and CDR2 FQNEAQ. Trimming left V 7 bases short and J 4 bases short, with 19 bases between. This chain's CDR3 is CASISQGRLFTEAFF. CDR3 DNA: TGTGCCAGCATTTCTCAGGGGCGACTTTTCACTGAAGCTTTCTTT.

The chain is built from TRBV5-5 and TRBJ1-1, with TRBD1 as a possible D gene (6 bases). The length of the CDR3 is 15 residues. In germline, CDR1 is SGHKS, CDR2 YYEKEE (reference sequence). Trimming pared 0 bases from V and 3 bases from J, leaving 12 bases between. In DNA form, the CDR3 reads TGTGCCAGCAGCTTGGAAGGGCAGGGGTACACTGAAGCTTTCTTT. Protein product: CASSLEGQGYTEAFF.

The table lists this clonotype with a few counts. The chain has TRBV20-1 and TRBJ2-7; possibly TRBD1 or TRBD2 for D (5 bases each). V lost 6 bases to trimming and J lost 2 bases, with 11 bases between them. Germline CDR1 and CDR2: DFQATT and SNEGSKA (reference sequence). The CDR3 loop spans 12 amino acids. The CDR3 nucleotides are TGCAGTGCCACGAGGGGTCCCTACGAGCAGTACTTC. It codes for CSATRGPYEQYF.

This clonotype was detected ten times or more. J is TRBJ2-7 and V is TRBV28, with D hard to call. The CDR3 length is 13 residues. Germline V CDR1 and CDR2: MDHEN, SYDVKM. Trimming took 7 bases from V and 2 from J, leaving 12 bases between them. The CDR3 is CASNIQNTYEQYF. In DNA, the CDR3 is TGTGCCAGCAATATACAGAATACCTACGAGCAGTACTTC.

This clonotype was observed at least ten times. The chain has TRBV12-3 or TRBV12-4 and TRBJ2-5; 10 bases fit TRBD1. The V segment lost 4 bases and the J segment 7 bases; nucleotides outside the gene matches: 9. The CDR3 sequence is 15 residues long. The CDR3 DNA is TGTGCCAGCAGTTCCCGACAGGGGGCTGGAGTGACCCAGTACTTC. Translating it yields CASSSRQGAGVTQYF.